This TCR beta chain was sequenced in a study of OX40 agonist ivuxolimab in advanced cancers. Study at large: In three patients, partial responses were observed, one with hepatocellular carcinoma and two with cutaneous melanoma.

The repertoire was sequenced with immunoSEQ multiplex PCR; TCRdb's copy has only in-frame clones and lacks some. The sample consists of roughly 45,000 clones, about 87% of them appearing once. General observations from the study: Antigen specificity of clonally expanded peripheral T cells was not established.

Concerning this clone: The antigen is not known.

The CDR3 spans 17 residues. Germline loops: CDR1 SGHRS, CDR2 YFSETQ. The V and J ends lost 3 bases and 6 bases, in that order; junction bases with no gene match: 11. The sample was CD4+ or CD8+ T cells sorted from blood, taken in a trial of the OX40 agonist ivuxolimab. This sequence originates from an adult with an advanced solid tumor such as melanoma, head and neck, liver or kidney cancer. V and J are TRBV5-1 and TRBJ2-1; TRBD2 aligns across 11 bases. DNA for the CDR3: TGCGCCAGCAGCTATGAAGTTAGCGGGAGGGCCGTCAATGAGCAGTTCTTC. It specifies CASSYEVSGRAVNEQFF.